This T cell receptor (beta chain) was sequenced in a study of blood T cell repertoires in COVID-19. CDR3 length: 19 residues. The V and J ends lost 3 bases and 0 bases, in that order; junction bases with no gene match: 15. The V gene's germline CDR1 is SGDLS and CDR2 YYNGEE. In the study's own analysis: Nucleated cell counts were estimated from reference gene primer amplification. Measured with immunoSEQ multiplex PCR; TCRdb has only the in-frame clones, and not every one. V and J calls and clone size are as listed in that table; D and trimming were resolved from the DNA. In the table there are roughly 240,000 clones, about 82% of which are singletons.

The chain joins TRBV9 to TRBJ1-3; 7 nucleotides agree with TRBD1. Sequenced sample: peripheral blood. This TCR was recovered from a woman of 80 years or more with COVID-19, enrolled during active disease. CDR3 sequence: CASSARDSERLVSGNTIYF. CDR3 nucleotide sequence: TGTGCCAGCAGCGCGCGGGACAGTGAAAGACTCGTCTCTGGAAACACCATATATTTT.